These T cell receptor beta chains were read from a single sample in a study of cytomegalovirus exposure and HLA in healthy donors. Measured with immunoSEQ multiplex PCR; TCRdb has only the in-frame clones, and not every one. The profile shows approximately 88,000 clones, 50% to 80% of them singletons. Sequencing was done on a sample of PBMCs. These receptors came from a man in his sixties in good health and CMV-seronegative. The CDR3 runs from the conserved cysteine through the conserved F or W. A D gene is named only where the DNA matches it firmly. Rows may omit the clone size; those that give it use once, few, many or a size class.

size	J	V	D	length	CDR3	DNA
.	TRBJ1-5	TRBV27	.	13	CASAARAGQPQHF	TGTGCCAGCGCCGCCAGGGCTGGTCAGCCCCAGCATTTT
.	TRBJ2-7	TRBV6-5	TRBD2	15	CASSSGGVRGYEQYF	TGTGCCAGCAGTTCGGGGGGAGTGCGGGGCTACGAGCAGTACTTC
.	TRBJ2-1	TRBV19	.	13	CASRQGGANEQFF	TGTGCCAGTCGGCAGGGGGGCGCCAATGAGCAGTTCTTC
.	TRBJ2-1	TRBV4-1	TRBD2	16	CASSPGLAGTYNEQFF	TGCGCCAGCAGCCCAGGACTAGCGGGGACTTACAATGAGCAGTTCTTC
.	TRBJ2-2	TRBV9	.	13	CASSVEPAGELFF	TGTGCCAGCAGCGTAGAGCCGGCCGGGGAGCTGTTTTTT
.	TRBJ1-5	TRBV4-1	.	15	CASSRQTISNQPQHF	TGCGCCAGCAGCCGACAGACGATTAGCAATCAGCCCCAGCATTTT
.	TRBJ2-5	TRBV30	.	15	CAWTPVGRGQGAQYF	TGTGCCTGGACACCGGTCGGCAGGGGCCAAGGGGCCCAGTACTTC
.	TRBJ2-2	TRBV19	.	13	CASLPGGPGELFF	TGTGCCAGTCTCCCGGGGGGCCCCGGGGAGCTGTTTTTT
.	TRBJ2-5	TRBV14	TRBD2	16	CASSLQTGGVTETQYF	TGTGCCAGCAGCCTACAAACGGGGGGAGTAACGGAGACCCAGTACTTC
.	TRBJ1-2	TRBV15	.	15	CATSRDAGRGYGYTF	TGTGCCACCAGCAGAGATGCCGGCAGGGGCTATGGCTACACCTTC
few	TRBJ2-3	TRBV7-6	TRBD2	19	CASSQRRQAGGPDTDTQYF	TGTGCCAGCAGCCAGAGGCGTCAAGCGGGGGGGCCTGACACAGATACGCAGTATTTT
.	TRBJ2-7	TRBV29-1	.	12	CSATAQLGEQYF	TGCAGCGCCACCGCCCAACTAGGCGAGCAGTACTTC
.	TRBJ2-7	TRBV6-1	.	13	CASIGLSSYEQYF	TGTGCCAGCATTGGACTGTCATCCTACGAGCAGTACTTC
.	TRBJ2-5	TRBV10-3	TRBD1	14	CAISSQGQRETQYF	TGTGCCATCAGTTCACAGGGGCAGAGGGAGACCCAGTACTTC
.	TRBJ1-2	TRBV2	.	12	CATHLRNYGYTF	TGTGCCACACACCTGAGGAACTATGGCTACACCTTC
.	TRBJ2-7	TRBV2	.	18	CAVQKPGWTSGSPYEQYF	TGTGCCGTACAAAAGCCCGGGTGGACCTCAGGGTCCCCCTACGAGCAGTACTTC
few	TRBJ1-5	TRBV27	.	14	CATAVRGGNQPQHF	TGTGCCACCGCGGTCAGGGGAGGGAATCAGCCCCAGCATTTT
once	TRBJ2-7	TRBV5-6	TRBD2	17	CASSLLGSSGGKYEQYF	TGTGCCAGCAGCTTGCTCGGATCTAGCGGGGGGAAGTACGAGCAGTACTTC
few	TRBJ1-4	TRBV19	.	15	CASMTGFATNEKLFF	TGTGCCAGTATGACGGGTTTTGCAACTAATGAAAAACTGTTTTTT
.	TRBJ2-7	TRBV6-1	.	15	CASTTAPARGYEQYF	TGTGCCAGCACCACCGCCCCAGCCAGGGGCTACGAGCAGTACTTC
.	TRBJ1-6	TRBV25-1	.	15	CASSIRDNYNSPLHF	TGTGCCAGCAGTATCCGGGACAATTATAATTCACCCCTCCACTTT
few	TRBJ1-2	TRBV19	TRBD1	17	CASSIMALTGGGYGYTF	TGTGCCAGTAGTATTATGGCCCTGACAGGGGGCGGCTATGGCTACACCTTC
.	TRBJ2-7	TRBV7-2	.	11	CASSSTREQYF	TGTGCCAGCAGCTCAACCCGGGAGCAGTACTTC
.	TRBJ2-2	TRBV7-8	.	14	CASDARPNTGELFF	TGTGCCAGTGATGCTAGGCCGAACACCGGGGAGCTGTTTTTT
few	TRBJ2-7	TRBV6-5	TRBD2	15	CASSRNSGGLYEQYF	TGTGCCAGCAGTCGAAATAGCGGGGGTCTCTACGAGCAGTACTTC
.	TRBJ2-3	TRBV7-2	TRBD2	17	CASNTIREGLRSDTQYF	TGTGCCAGCAACACCATCAGGGAGGGCCTGCGCTCAGATACGCAGTATTTT
few	TRBJ2-1	TRBV18	TRBD1	16	CASSPGGGSPYNEQFF	TGTGCCAGCTCGCCAGGGGGCGGAAGTCCCTACAATGAGCAGTTCTTC
.	TRBJ2-7	TRBV9	TRBD1	13	CASSEGQGYEQYF	TGTGCCAGCAGCGAAGGACAGGGGTACGAGCAGTACTTC
.	TRBJ1-1	TRBV11-3	.	14	CASSLQGQNTEAFF	TGTGCCAGCAGCTTACAGGGTCAGAACACTGAAGCTTTCTTT
few	TRBJ2-5	TRBV5-4	TRBD2	16	CASSPGLAGGSTVQYF	TGTGCCAGCAGCCCTGGACTAGCGGGGGGTTCTACGGTGCAGTACTTC
.	TRBJ1-2	TRBV5-1	TRBD1	13	CASSFTTGNGYTF	TGCGCCAGCAGCTTTACGACAGGGAATGGCTACACCTTC
.	TRBJ2-7	TRBV28	.	13	CASNSRGSYEQYF	TGTGCCAGCAACTCCAGGGGCTCCTACGAGCAGTACTTC
.	TRBJ2-2	TRBV15	.	16	CATSRGEEGPTGELFF	TGTGCCACCAGCAGAGGTGAGGAGGGGCCCACCGGGGAGCTGTTTTTT
.	TRBJ2-2	TRBV7-9	.	15	CASGGQPLNTGELFF	TGTGCCAGTGGCGGGCAGCCATTGAACACCGGGGAGCTGTTTTTT
.	TRBJ2-7	TRBV21-1	.	14	CASSKLPSFYEQYF	TGTGCCAGCAGCAAACTCCCCAGTTTCTACGAGCAGTACTTC
.	TRBJ2-7	TRBV18	TRBD1	15	CASSRGTGGLYEQYF	TGTGCCAGCTCTCGCGGGACAGGGGGCCTCTACGAGCAGTACTTC
once	TRBJ2-7	TRBV9	.	14	CASSLNDSPYEQYF	TGTGCCAGCAGCCTCAACGACAGTCCCTACGAGCAGTACTTC
many	TRBJ2-4	TRBV28	.	15	CASREAGLAKNIQYF	TGTGCCAGCAGGGAAGCAGGGTTAGCCAAAAACATTCAGTACTTC
few	TRBJ2-7	TRBV15	.	15	CATSREGAGLYEQYF	TGTGCCACCAGCAGAGAGGGCGCGGGGTTATACGAGCAGTACTTC
.	TRBJ2-3	TRBV28	.	11	CAIKGRDTQYF	TGTGCCATTAAGGGGCGGGATACGCAGTATTTT
.	TRBJ1-4	TRBV9	.	16	CASSPRGGQTNEKLFF	TGTGCCAGCAGTCCGAGAGGTGGACAGACAAATGAAAAACTGTTTTTT
few	TRBJ1-1	TRBV13	.	13	CASSLGTLTEAFF	TGTGCCAGCAGCTTAGGGACTCTCACTGAAGCTTTCTTT
once	TRBJ2-1	TRBV19	.	13	CASSSRTASIQFF	TGTGCCAGTAGTTCTCGGACAGCCTCTATCCAGTTCTTC
.	TRBJ2-3	TRBV5-1	TRBD2	16	CASRPTSGVSTDTQYF	TGCGCCAGCAGGCCGACTAGCGGAGTTAGCACAGATACGCAGTATTTT
once	TRBJ2-7	TRBV10-1	.	15	CASSERDGSRNEQYF	TGCGCCAGCAGTGAGAGGGACGGGAGTCGCAACGAGCAGTACTTC
.	TRBJ2-7	TRBV7-6	TRBD2	16	CASSLVASGSLYEQYF	TGTGCCAGCAGCTTAGTCGCTAGCGGGAGCCTCTACGAGCAGTACTTC
once	TRBJ2-7	TRBV11-2	.	16	CASSLMVAATIYEQYF	TGTGCCAGCAGCTTAATGGTGGCAGCGACCATCTACGAGCAGTACTTC
.	TRBJ1-2	TRBV7-9	TRBD1	14	CASSPRGPVYGYTF	TGTGCCAGCAGCCCCAGGGGGCCTGTCTATGGCTACACCTTC
few	TRBJ2-1	TRBV13	TRBD2	17	CASSSRLAGPGSGEQFF	TGTGCCAGCAGCTCCAGACTAGCGGGGCCCGGATCCGGTGAGCAGTTCTTC
.	TRBJ1-1	TRBV2	.	14	CASSYGNYGTEAFF	TGTGCCAGCAGTTACGGGAATTATGGCACTGAAGCTTTCTTT
.	TRBJ1-2	TRBV6-6	TRBD1	12	CAIGGQGYGYTF	TGTGCCATCGGAGGACAGGGCTATGGCTACACCTTC
.	TRBJ1-2	TRBV28	TRBD1	18	CASRPIGPAGGGIYGYTF	TGTGCCAGCAGACCGATAGGCCCCGCGGGAGGGGGCATCTATGGCTACACCTTC
.	TRBJ1-2	TRBV7-9	TRBD1	19	CASSSRFEPQGGASYGYTF	TGTGCCAGCAGCTCACGGTTTGAACCACAGGGGGGTGCTAGCTATGGCTACACCTTC
.	TRBJ2-5	TRBV10-3	.	13	CATVGPEQETQYF	TGTGCCACTGTGGGTCCGGAGCAAGAGACCCAGTACTTC
.	TRBJ2-1	TRBV13	TRBD2	16	CASSLLGSGRLYEQFF	TGTGCCAGCAGCTTACTTGGTAGCGGGAGGCTCTACGAGCAGTTCTTC
few	TRBJ2-7	TRBV6-6	TRBD1	12	CASRDRVDEQYF	TGTGCCAGCAGGGACAGGGTTGACGAGCAGTACTTC
.	TRBJ2-4	TRBV28	.	14	CASSLSKSNHIQYF	TGTGCCAGCAGTTTGAGTAAGAGTAACCACATTCAGTACTTC
.	TRBJ1-6	TRBV28	.	14	CASRLPHRNSPLHF	TGTGCCAGCAGGCTTCCCCACAGGAATTCACCCCTCCACTTT
.	TRBJ1-2	TRBV19	.	18	CASSIYRDTSLLHYGYTF	TGTGCCAGTAGTATTTATCGGGACACTTCTCTCCTCCACTATGGCTACACCTTC
.	TRBJ1-2	TRBV7-3	.	13	CASSLKGGGGYTF	TGTGCCAGCAGCTTAAAGGGCGGGGGGGGCTACACCTTC